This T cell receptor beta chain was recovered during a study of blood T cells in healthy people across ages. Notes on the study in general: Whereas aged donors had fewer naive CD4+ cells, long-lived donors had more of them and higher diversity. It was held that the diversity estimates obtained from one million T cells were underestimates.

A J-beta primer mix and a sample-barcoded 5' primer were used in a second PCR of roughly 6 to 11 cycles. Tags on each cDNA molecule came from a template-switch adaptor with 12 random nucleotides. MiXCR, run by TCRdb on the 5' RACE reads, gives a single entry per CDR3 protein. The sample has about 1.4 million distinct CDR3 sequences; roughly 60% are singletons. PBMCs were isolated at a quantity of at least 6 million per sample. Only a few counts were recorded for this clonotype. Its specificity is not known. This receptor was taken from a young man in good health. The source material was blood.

The CDR3 region is CSARAQSYNEQFF. The CDR3 nucleotides are TGCAGTGCTAGAGCCCAATCATACAATGAGCAGTTCTTC. The chain recombines TRBV20-1 with TRBJ2-1; D is ambiguous. The V end was cut by 1 base, the J end by 4 bases, with 8 bases between. The CDR3 length is 13 residues. The germline gives CDR1 DFQATT, CDR2 SNEGSKA (reference sequence).